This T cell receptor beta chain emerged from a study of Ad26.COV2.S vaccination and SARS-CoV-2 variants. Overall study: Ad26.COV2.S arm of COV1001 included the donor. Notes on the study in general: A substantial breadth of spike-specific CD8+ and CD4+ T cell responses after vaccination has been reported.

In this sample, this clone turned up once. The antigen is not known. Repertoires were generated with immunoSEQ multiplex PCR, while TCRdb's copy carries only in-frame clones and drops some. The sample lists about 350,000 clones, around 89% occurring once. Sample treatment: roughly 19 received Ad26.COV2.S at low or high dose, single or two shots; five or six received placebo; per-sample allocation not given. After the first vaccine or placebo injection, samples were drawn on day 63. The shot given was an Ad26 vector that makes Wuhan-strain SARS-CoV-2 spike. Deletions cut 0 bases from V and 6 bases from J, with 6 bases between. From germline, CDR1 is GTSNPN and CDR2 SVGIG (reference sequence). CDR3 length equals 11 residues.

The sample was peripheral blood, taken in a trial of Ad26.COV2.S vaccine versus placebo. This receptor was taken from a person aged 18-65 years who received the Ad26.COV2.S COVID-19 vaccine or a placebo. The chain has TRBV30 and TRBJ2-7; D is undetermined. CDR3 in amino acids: CAWSVVREQYF. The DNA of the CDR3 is TGTGCCTGGAGTGTCGTCCGCGAGCAGTACTTC.